The present entry profiles one TCR beta chain with its context. The specificity of this receptor is unknown. No qualities accompany the bases; no much larger clone lies one base away. Taken from cysteine to phenylalanine, the CDR3 has 14 residues. Only CDR3 DNA is held: 42 bases, read in frame from base 1. CDR1 and CDR2 are drawn from the germline V gene: SGHRS, YFSETQ. A distance of 13 bases separates the germline ends of V and J, which lose 4 bases and 3 bases respectively. This entry comes from a study of technical replicates of blood from a handful of donors (dated by TCRdb to the late 2010s). Preparation of the library involved the immunoSEQ multiplex PCR assay. TCRdb's version of the immuneACCESS table is confined to in-frame rearrangements and falls short of the full clone set. An unresolved V gene accounts for under half of the shortfall where checked; the remainder is of unknown origin. A total of 15,000 to 20,000 clones appear in this sample, 87% of them only once. In total, the top ten clones hold 12% of the sample.

The sample was PBMCs. The clonotype comes from a human donor in good health. The sequence is built from TRBV5-1 and TRBJ1-1, and the D gene may be TRBD1, 6 bases matching. This receptor has the CDR3 CASSPAGGYTEAFF. The DNA sequence is as follows: TGCGCCAGCAGCCCGGCGGGGGGCTACACTGAAGCTTTCTTT. Reference TRBV5-1 and TRBJ1-1 genes cover what lies past the CDR3, so the full variable domain is KAGVTQTPRYLIKTRGQQVTLSCSPISGHRSVSWYQQTPGQGLQFLFEYFSETQRNKGNFPGRFSGRQFSNSRSEMNVSTLELGDSALYLCASSPAGGYTEAFFGQGTRLTVV.